The 30 T cell receptor beta chains reported below all come from one sample, sequenced in a study of blood T cells in healthy people across ages. A J-beta primer mix and a sample-barcoded 5' primer were used in a second PCR of roughly 6 to 11 cycles. TCRdb passed the 5' RACE reads through MiXCR, listing each CDR3 protein once. The profile covers 800,000 to 950,000 distinct CDR3 sequences, with roughly 28% appearing a single time and about 10% taken by the ten largest. The sample also formed part of further work on T cells of mothers and their children.

Sequencing was carried out using blood. These receptors were obtained from a woman between 35 and 50 years old in good health.

This clonotype was seen repeatedly, ten times or more. V is TRBV28 and J is TRBJ2-7, with 11 bases that match TRBD1. J was trimmed by 8 bases and V by 4 bases; bases with no gene match: 7. Germline values: CDR1 MDHEN, CDR2 SYDVKM. The CDR3 totals 14 residues. The CDR3 region is CASSYGTGGSQQYF. The DNA for the CDR3 is TGTGCCAGCAGTTACGGGACAGGGGGTTCACAGCAGTACTTC.

This clonotype has more than one count but fewer than ten. The rearrangement joins TRBV20-1 to TRBJ2-1, with D perhaps TRBD2 (6 bases). V lost 0 bases and J 3 bases, leaving 12 bases between the germline ends. The CDR3 totals 15 residues. From germline, CDR1 is DFQATT and CDR2 SNEGSKA (reference sequence). CDR3 sequence reads: CSARDGGRFYNEQFF. DNA for the CDR3: TGCAGTGCTAGAGATGGGGGGAGATTCTACAATGAGCAGTTCTTC.

This clonotype was seen ten or more times. The chain couples TRBV29-1 to TRBJ1-1, with 8 bases lining up with TRBD1. The J segment lost 4 bases and the V segment lost 4 bases, leaving 8 bases of the junction unmatched. There are 14 residues in the CDR3. Germline CDR1 is SQVTM and CDR2 is ANQGSEA. The CDR3 DNA follows: TGCAGCGTTGTGCGGACAGGGAGCGGCACTGAAGCTTTCTTT. This codes for CSVVRTGSGTEAFF.

The chain carries TRBV7-9 and TRBJ2-5; D is uncertain. This CDR3 is built from 14 residues. The germline V and J ends were trimmed by 5 bases and 0 bases, with 10 bases remaining between them. CDR1 and CDR2 from the germline V gene are SEHNR and FQNEAQ (reference sequence). The CDR3 loop is CASSPGEYQETQYF. CDR3 nucleotide sequence: TGTGCCAGCAGCCCTGGAGAGTACCAAGAGACCCAGTACTTC.

This clonotype has only one observation. The V and J genes are TRBV6-5 and TRBJ1-2; a possible D gene is TRBD1 (5 bases). The V and J ends lost 7 bases and 5 bases respectively, with 11 bases between them. CDR3 length equals 12 residues. Germline V gene sequence: CDR1 MNHEY, CDR2 SVGAGI. CDR3 sequence (DNA): TGTGCCAGCATAGGGACGGATTATGGCTACACCTTC. Translation: CASIGTDYGYTF.

A few counts support this clonotype. The chain recombines TRBV5-6 with TRBJ2-1; 11 bases fit TRBD2. The CDR3 sequence is 16 residues long. Germline V gene lookup returns CDR1 SGHDT and CDR2 YYEEEE. Trimming at V came to 5 bases and at J to 4 bases, leaving 8 bases not matched to a gene. The CDR3 is CASRRLAGSIYNEQFF. DNA for the CDR3: TGTGCCAGCAGGCGACTAGCGGGGTCTATTTACAATGAGCAGTTCTTC.

This clonotype has more than one count but fewer than ten. CDR3 protein: CATSRSGTGLGHEQFF. The CDR3 DNA follows: TGTGCCACCAGCAGATCCGGGACAGGGCTTGGCCATGAGCAGTTCTTC. The chain joins TRBV15 to TRBJ2-1, with 9 bases that match TRBD1. This CDR3 comprises 16 residues. Germline V gene sequence: CDR1 LNHNV, CDR2 YYDKDF (reference sequence). With V trimmed by 2 bases and J by 8 bases, 10 bases remained unmatched.

A few counts support this clonotype. This chain connects TRBV12-3 or TRBV12-4 to TRBJ1-1, with 8 bases matching TRBD1. The ends lost 6 bases at V and 6 bases at J; junction bases unmatched: 9. The CDR3 is 14 amino acids. Written as DNA, the CDR3 is TGTGCCAGCAGATCGGACAGGGCCCTTGCTGAAGCTTTCTTT. Protein sequence: CASRSDRALAEAFF.

This clonotype was detected only a few times. The genes are TRBV27 and TRBJ2-2; possible D gene TRBD2, 6 bases. The V end lost 2 bases, the J end lost 3 bases, and 10 bases lay between the germline ends. Germline V gives CDR1 MNHEY, CDR2 SMNVEV (reference sequence). The CDR3 consists of 15 residues. In nucleotides, the CDR3 is TGTGCCAGCAGTTTAGGAGGGCCTGACACCGGGGAGCTGTTTTTT. It translates to CASSLGGPDTGELFF.

The chain carries TRBV7-9 and TRBJ2-1, with D tentatively TRBD2 (6 bases). Trimming removed 6 bases at V and 4 bases at J, with 10 bases between. Germline V lookup: CDR1 SEHNR, CDR2 FQNEAQ (reference sequence). The CDR3 runs 13 residues. In nucleotides, the CDR3 is TGTGCCAGCAGTGTTAGCGGTTACAATGAGCAGTTCTTC. It translates to CASSVSGYNEQFF.

This clonotype occurred a few times. The rearrangement uses TRBV18 and TRBJ1-6; no firm D call. The CDR3 has 13 amino acids. Germline V gene data show CDR1 as KGHSH and CDR2 as LQKENI. The V and J ends lost 4 bases and 7 bases respectively, with 8 bases between them. The CDR3: CASSQPLNSPLHF. CDR3 bases: TGTGCCAGCTCACAGCCACTGAATTCACCCCTCCACTTT. The variable domain in full, with the rest retrieved from reference TRBV18 and TRBJ1-6, is NAGVMQNPRHLVRRRGQEARLRCSPMKGHSHVYWYRQLPEEGLKFMVYLQKENIIDESGMPKERFSAEFPKEGPSILRIQQVVRGDSAAYFCASSQPLNSPLHFGNGTRLTVT.

As for this clonotype: A single base separates this from a much larger clone, so it may be a read error. CDR3 sequence: CAGSKGAGDYGYTF. The DNA of the CDR3 is TGTGCCGGCAGCAAGGGGGCCGGGGACTATGGCTACACCTTC. V and J are TRBV7-9 and TRBJ1-2; the match to TRBD1 covers 7 bases. The CDR3 has 14 residues. Germline CDR1 and CDR2: SEHNR and FQNEAQ (reference sequence).

This clonotype was found many times. The genes are TRBV24-1 and TRBJ2-3; maybe TRBD2 (5 bases). From germline, CDR1 is KGHDR and CDR2 SFDVKD. V was trimmed by 2 bases and J by 9 bases, leaving 8 bases between them. The CDR3 contains 12 residues. CDR3 nucleotides: TGTGCCACCAGTGATTGGGGAGCGACGCAGTATTTT. It is translated as CATSDWGATQYF.

This clonotype appeared many times. V is TRBV2 and J is TRBJ2-7; no clear D gene. The germline CDR1 and CDR2 sequences are SNHLY and FYNNEI. The CDR3 extends over 13 amino acids. Trimming removed 2 bases from V and 6 bases from J, with 11 bases in between. CDR3 sequence: CASSESPNTEQYF. Here the CDR3 DNA reads TGTGCCAGCAGTGAATCGCCGAACACCGAGCAGTACTTC.

The chain combines TRBV11-2 with TRBJ1-1; possibly TRBD1 for D (6 bases). Between the trimmed V and J ends, which lost 2 bases and 10 bases, there was a span of 14 bases. CDR3 length equals 13 residues. Germline CDR1 SGHAT, CDR2 FQNNGV. Here the CDR3 DNA reads TGTGCCAGCAGCTTAAAGACAGGCTCAGGAGCTTTCTTT. Its translation: CASSLKTGSGAFF.

The V gene is TRBV7-2, the J gene TRBJ2-7; D may be TRBD2 (6 bases). Germline CDR1 is SGHTA and CDR2 is FQGNSA. The ends were cut back, 1 base at V and 6 bases at J, with 10 bases in the middle. This CDR3 has 13 residues. The CDR3 nucleotides read TGTGCCAGCAGCTTAGGGGGGGTGGGCGAGCAGTACTTC. It is translated as CASSLGGVGEQYF. Based on the CDR3 plus reference TRBV7-2 and TRBJ2-7, the full variable domain is GAGVSQSPSNKVTEKGKDVELRCDPISGHTALYWYRQSLGQGLEFLIYFQGNSAPDKSGLPSDRFSAERTGGSVSTLTIQRTQQEDSAVYLCASSLGGVGEQYFGPGTRLTVT.

This clonotype was observed at least ten times. This chain joins TRBV9 and TRBJ1-2, with D possibly being TRBD1 (5 bases). CDR3 length: 14 amino acids. Germline CDR1 and CDR2: SGDLS and YYNGEE. Trimming cost V 0 bases and J 4 bases, with 10 bases left between them. CDR3 protein: CASSVGGNAYGYTF. For the CDR3, the DNA is TGTGCCAGCAGCGTAGGGGGGAACGCCTATGGCTACACCTTC.

The V gene is TRBV20-1, the J gene TRBJ2-7; no clear D gene. Trimming took off 3 bases at V and 0 bases at J, with 12 bases between the two ends. This CDR3 is built from 14 residues. Germline V gene data show CDR1 as DFQATT and CDR2 as SNEGSKA (reference sequence). Here the CDR3 DNA reads TGCAGTGCTAGTAGGTGGGGTAGCTCCTACGAGCAGTACTTC. As protein: CSASRWGSSYEQYF.

This clonotype was picked up many times. The chain joins TRBV15 to TRBJ2-1; unclear D gene. Trimming pared 1 base from V and 4 bases from J, leaving 17 bases between. The CDR3 contains 17 residues. Germline V gene data show CDR1 as LNHNV and CDR2 as YYDKDF (reference sequence). The CDR3, as DNA: TGTGCCACCAGCAGAGGAAACAGTCTCTCCCTTTACAATGAGCAGTTCTTC. This translates into CATSRGNSLSLYNEQFF.

The chain carries TRBV11-3 and TRBJ2-3, with D possibly TRBD2 on 6 matching bases. CDR3 size: 15 residues. The V and J ends lost 4 bases and 6 bases respectively, with 17 bases between them. CDR1 and CDR2 (germline): SGHNT, YENEEA. The CDR3 region has the DNA TGTGCCAGCAGCTCCCCCGGGAGCAGCTCCGATACGCAGTATTTT. Translated, it gives CASSSPGSSSDTQYF.

This clonotype was counted ten times or more. V gene TRBV18 combines with J gene TRBJ2-7; possibly TRBD1 for D (6 bases). This CDR3 contains 13 residues. Germline values: CDR1 KGHSH, CDR2 LQKENI. Trimming took 3 bases from V and 7 from J, leaving 13 bases between them. The CDR3 sequence is CASSPFRGWEQYF. The DNA of the CDR3 is TGTGCCAGCTCACCGTTCAGGGGATGGGAGCAGTACTTC.

The chain carries TRBV7-2 and TRBJ2-1; the D gene is possibly TRBD2 (6 bases). Germline values: CDR1 SGHTA, CDR2 FQGNSA. Deletions cut 3 bases from V and 0 bases from J, with 12 bases between. The CDR3 loop spans 16 amino acids. The CDR3 coding sequence is TGTGCCAGCAGCTTGGGGACTGCCTACTCCTACAATGAGCAGTTCTTC. Translated, it gives CASSLGTAYSYNEQFF.

CDR3: CASSSRQGALGDEQFF. CDR3 DNA sequence: TGCGCCAGCAGCTCACGTCAGGGGGCCCTCGGCGATGAGCAGTTCTTC. V and J are TRBV5-1 and TRBJ2-1; 8 nucleotides line up with TRBD1. The CDR3 totals 16 residues. Germline lookup yields CDR1 SGHRS and CDR2 YFSETQ. With 3 bases clipped from V and 8 bases from J, the junction kept 13 bases outside the gene matches.

This rearrangement joins TRBV7-2 to TRBJ2-7; 11 bases map to TRBD2. The V and J ends lost 7 bases and 2 bases, in that order; junction bases with no gene match: 10. This CDR3 has 16 residues. Germline V gene sequence: CDR1 SGHTA, CDR2 FQGNSA. Written as DNA, the CDR3 is TGTGCCAGCAATGCTAGCGGGGGGACTCCACCCTACGAGCAGTACTTC. It encodes CASNASGGTPPYEQYF.

This clonotype was counted many times. This sequence joins TRBV7-2 and TRBJ2-1; maybe TRBD2 (6 bases). This CDR3 region has 14 residues. The V end lost 1 base, the J end lost 2 bases, and 6 bases lay between the germline ends. Germline CDR1 is SGHTA and CDR2 is FQGNSA. CDR3 in DNA: TGTGCCAGCAGCTTAGGACTAGCCTACAATGAGCAGTTCTTC. Translation gives CASSLGLAYNEQFF.

Regarding this clonotype: At one end, the junction sequence differs from germline, possibly due to a read error. CDR3 protein: CASSHGTSTDTRYF. As DNA, the CDR3 is TGTGCCAGCAGTCACGGGACTAGCACAGATACGCGGTATTTT. V gene TRBV6-2 or TRBV6-3 combines with J gene TRBJ2-3; 9 positions match TRBD2. The V gene's germline CDR1 is MNHEY and CDR2 SVGEGT. The CDR3 is 14 amino acids.

This clonotype was recorded at least ten times. This chain connects TRBV5-1 to TRBJ2-7; 8 bases match TRBD1. Germline lookup yields CDR1 SGHRS and CDR2 YFSETQ. With 4 bases clipped from V and 7 bases from J, the junction kept 7 bases outside the gene matches. The CDR3 is 13 amino acids. The CDR3 DNA reads TGCGCCAGCAGCACAGGACAGGGACGGGAGCAGTACTTC. Its translation: CASSTGQGREQYF.

The chain uses TRBV29-1 and TRBJ2-4; possible D gene TRBD2, 6 bases. The CDR3 has 15 amino acids. Germline CDR1 and CDR2: SQVTM and ANQGSEA. V gave up 0 bases and J gave up 0 bases, with 9 bases separating them. CDR3 residues: CSVEEGGRAKNIQYF. CDR3 bases: TGCAGCGTTGAAGAGGGGGGTAGAGCCAAAAACATTCAGTACTTC. The entire variable domain, with the rest obtained from reference TRBV29-1 and TRBJ2-4, is as follows: SAVISQKPSRDICQRGTSLTIQCQVDSQVTMMFWYRQQPGQSLTLIATANQGSEATYESGFVIDKFPISRPNLTFSTLTVSNMSPEDSSIYLCSVEEGGRAKNIQYFGAGTRLSVL.

This rearrangement joins TRBV12-3 or TRBV12-4 to TRBJ2-5, with 13 bases aligning to TRBD2. After removal of 5 bases from V and 5 bases from J, the junction contained 8 bases not matched to a gene. The length of the CDR3 is 16 residues. The CDR3 is CASSMGLAGMAETQYF. In DNA form, the CDR3 reads TGTGCCAGCAGTATGGGACTAGCGGGGATGGCGGAGACCCAGTACTTC.

V and J are TRBV6-2 or TRBV6-3 and TRBJ2-7; weak D call: TRBD2 (6 bases). There are 15 residues in the CDR3. Germline V CDR1 and CDR2: MNHEY, SVGEGT. V gave up 2 bases and J gave up 2 bases, with 13 bases separating them. The CDR3 here is CASSYDTGETYEQYF. CDR3 sequence (DNA): TGTGCCAGCAGTTACGATACGGGGGAGACCTACGAGCAGTACTTC.